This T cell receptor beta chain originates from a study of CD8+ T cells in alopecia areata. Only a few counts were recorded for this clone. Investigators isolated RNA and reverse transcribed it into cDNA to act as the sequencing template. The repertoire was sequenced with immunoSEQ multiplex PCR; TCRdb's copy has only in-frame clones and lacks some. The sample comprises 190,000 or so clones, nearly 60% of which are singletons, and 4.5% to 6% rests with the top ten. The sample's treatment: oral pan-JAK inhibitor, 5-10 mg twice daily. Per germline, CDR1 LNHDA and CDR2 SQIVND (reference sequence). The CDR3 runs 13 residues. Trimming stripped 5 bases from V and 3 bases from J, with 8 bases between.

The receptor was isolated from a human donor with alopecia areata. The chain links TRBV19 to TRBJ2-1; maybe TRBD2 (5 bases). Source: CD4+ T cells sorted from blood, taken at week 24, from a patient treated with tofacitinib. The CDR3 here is CASSGEYYNEQFF. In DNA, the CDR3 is TGTGCCAGTAGTGGGGAGTACTACAATGAGCAGTTCTTC.